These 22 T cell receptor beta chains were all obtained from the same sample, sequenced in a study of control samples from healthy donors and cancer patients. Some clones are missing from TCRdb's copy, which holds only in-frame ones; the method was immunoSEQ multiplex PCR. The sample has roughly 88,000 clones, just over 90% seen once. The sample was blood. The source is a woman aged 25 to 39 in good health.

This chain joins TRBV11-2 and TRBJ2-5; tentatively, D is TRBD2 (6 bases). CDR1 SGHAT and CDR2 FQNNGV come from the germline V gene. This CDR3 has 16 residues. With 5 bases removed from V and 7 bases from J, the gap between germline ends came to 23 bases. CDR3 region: CASSPRGGSGARTQYF. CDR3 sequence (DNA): TGTGCCAGCAGCCCTCGGGGAGGTAGCGGAGCGAGGACCCAGTACTTC.

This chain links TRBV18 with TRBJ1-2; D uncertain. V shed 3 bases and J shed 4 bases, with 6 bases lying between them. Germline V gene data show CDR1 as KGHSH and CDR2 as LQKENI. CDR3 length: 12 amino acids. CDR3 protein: CASSPVGYGYTF. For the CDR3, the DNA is TGTGCCAGCTCACCCGTTGGCTATGGCTACACCTTC.

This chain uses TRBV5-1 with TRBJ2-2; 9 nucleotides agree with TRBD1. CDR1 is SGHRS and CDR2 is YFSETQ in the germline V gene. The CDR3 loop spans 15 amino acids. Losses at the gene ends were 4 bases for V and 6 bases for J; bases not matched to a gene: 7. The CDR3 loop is CASSPDRGGSGELFF. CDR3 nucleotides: TGCGCCAGCAGCCCGGACAGGGGCGGCTCCGGGGAGCTGTTTTTT.

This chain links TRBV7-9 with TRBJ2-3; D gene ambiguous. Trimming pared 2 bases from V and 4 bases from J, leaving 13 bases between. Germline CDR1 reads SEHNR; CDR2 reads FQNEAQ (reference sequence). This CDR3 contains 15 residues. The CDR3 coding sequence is TGTGCCAGCAGCTTATCCTCCGTCACGGCAGATACGCAGTATTTT. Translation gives CASSLSSVTADTQYF.

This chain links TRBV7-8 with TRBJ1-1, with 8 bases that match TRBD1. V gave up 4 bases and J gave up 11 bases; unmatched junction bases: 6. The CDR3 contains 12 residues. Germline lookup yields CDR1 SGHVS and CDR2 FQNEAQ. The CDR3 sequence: CASSSGTGAAFF. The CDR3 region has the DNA TGTGCCAGCAGCTCCGGGACAGGAGCTGCTTTCTTT.

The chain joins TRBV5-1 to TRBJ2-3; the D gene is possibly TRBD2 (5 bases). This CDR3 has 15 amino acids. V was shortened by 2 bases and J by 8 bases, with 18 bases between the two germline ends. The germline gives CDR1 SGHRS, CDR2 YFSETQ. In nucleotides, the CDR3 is TGCGCCAGCAGCTTAATAGAGAGTGGGAGAGCTACGCAGTATTTT. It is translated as CASSLIESGRATQYF.

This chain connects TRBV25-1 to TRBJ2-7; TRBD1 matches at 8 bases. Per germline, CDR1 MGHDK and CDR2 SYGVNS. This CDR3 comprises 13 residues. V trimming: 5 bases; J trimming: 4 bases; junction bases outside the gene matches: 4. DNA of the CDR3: TGTGCCAGCAGTCCGACAGGGGAATACGAGCAGTACTTC. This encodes CASSPTGEYEQYF.

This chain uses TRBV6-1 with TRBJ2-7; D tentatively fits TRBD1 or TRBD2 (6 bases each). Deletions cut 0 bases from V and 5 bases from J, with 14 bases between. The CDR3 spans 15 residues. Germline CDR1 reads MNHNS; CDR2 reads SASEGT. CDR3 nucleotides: TGTGCCAGCAGTGAAGCTAAGGGGGGCCTGAACGAGCAGTACTTC. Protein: CASSEAKGGLNEQYF.

The CDR3 protein is CASVSPGAPSNQPQHF. DNA of the CDR3: TGTGCCAGCGTGTCCCCGGGGGCACCTAGCAATCAGCCCCAGCATTTT. The V call is TRBV28, the J call TRBJ1-5, with D perhaps matching TRBD1 (6 bases). The germline V gene encodes CDR1 MDHEN and CDR2 SYDVKM. This CDR3 contains 16 residues. With 8 bases removed from V and 0 bases from J, the gap between germline ends came to 17 bases.

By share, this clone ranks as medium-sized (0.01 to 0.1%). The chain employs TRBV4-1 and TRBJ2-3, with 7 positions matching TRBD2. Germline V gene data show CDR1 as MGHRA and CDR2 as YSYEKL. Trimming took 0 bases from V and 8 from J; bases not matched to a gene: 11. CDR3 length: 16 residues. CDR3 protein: CASSQDGTSELFTQYF. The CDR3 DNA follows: TGCGCCAGCAGCCAAGATGGTACTAGCGAGTTGTTTACGCAGTATTTT.

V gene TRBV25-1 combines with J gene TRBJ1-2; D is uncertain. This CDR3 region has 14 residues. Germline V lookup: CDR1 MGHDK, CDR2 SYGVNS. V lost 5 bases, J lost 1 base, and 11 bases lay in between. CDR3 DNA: TGTGCCAGCAGTACGGACGGCCTTAACTATGGCTACACCTTC. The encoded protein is CASSTDGLNYGYTF.

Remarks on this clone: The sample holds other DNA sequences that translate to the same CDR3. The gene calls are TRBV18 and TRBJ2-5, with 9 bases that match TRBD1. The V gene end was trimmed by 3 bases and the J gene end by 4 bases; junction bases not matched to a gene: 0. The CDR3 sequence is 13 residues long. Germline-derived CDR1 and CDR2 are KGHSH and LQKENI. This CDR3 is CASSPDRGETQYF. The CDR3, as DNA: TGTGCCAGCTCACCGGACAGGGGAGAGACCCAGTACTTC.

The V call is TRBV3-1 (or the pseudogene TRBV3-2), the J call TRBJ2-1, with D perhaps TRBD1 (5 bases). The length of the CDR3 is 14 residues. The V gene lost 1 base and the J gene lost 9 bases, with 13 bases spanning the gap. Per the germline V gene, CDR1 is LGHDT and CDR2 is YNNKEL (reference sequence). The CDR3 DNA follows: TGTGCCAGCAGCCAAGTTCAGGGTATCAGTGAGCAGTTCTTC. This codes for CASSQVQGISEQFF.

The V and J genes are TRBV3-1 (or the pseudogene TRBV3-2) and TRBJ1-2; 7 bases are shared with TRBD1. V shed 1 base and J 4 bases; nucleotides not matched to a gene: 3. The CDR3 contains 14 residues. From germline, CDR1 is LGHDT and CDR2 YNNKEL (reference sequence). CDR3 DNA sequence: TGTGCCAGCAGCCAAGCGACAGGGTTCTATGGCTACACCTTC. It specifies CASSQATGFYGYTF.

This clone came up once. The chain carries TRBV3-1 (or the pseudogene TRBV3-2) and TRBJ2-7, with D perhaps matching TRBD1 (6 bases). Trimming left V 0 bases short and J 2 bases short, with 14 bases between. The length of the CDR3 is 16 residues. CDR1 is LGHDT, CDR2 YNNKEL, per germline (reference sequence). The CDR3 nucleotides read TGTGCCAGCAGCCAAGAACTGGGGCAGGGGACCTACGAGCAGTACTTC. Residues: CASSQELGQGTYEQYF.

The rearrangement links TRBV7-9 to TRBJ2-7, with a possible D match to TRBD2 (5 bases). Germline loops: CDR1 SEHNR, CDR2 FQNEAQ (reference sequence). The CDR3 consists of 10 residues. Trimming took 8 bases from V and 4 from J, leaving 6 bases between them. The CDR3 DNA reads TGTGCCAGCGAGGGTTACGAGCAGTACTTC. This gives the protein CASEGYEQYF. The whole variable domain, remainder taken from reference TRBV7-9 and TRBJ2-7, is DTGVSQNPRHKITKRGQNVTFRCDPISEHNRLYWYRQTLGQGPEFLTYFQNEAQLEKSRLLSDRFSAERPKGSFSTLEIQRTEQGDSAMYLCASEGYEQYFGPGTRLTVT.

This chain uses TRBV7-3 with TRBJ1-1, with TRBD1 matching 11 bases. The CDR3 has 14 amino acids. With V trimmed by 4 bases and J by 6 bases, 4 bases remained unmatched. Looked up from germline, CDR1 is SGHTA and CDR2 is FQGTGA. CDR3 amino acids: CASSSGTGGAEAFF. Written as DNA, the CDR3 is TGTGCCAGCAGCTCCGGGACAGGGGGGGCTGAAGCTTTCTTT.

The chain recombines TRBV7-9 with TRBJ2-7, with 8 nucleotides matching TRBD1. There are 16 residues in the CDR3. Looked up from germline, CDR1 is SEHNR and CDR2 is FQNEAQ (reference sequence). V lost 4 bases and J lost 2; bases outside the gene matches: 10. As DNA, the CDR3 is TGTGCCAGCAGCTCGGACAGGGTAGGAGACCCCTACGAGCAGTACTTC. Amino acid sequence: CASSSDRVGDPYEQYF.

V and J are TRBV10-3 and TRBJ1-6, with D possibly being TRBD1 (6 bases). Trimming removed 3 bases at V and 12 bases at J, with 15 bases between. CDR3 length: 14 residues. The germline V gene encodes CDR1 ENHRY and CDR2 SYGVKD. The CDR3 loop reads CAISEDSRGGPLHF. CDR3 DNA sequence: TGTGCCATCAGTGAAGACAGTAGGGGGGGACCCCTCCACTTT.

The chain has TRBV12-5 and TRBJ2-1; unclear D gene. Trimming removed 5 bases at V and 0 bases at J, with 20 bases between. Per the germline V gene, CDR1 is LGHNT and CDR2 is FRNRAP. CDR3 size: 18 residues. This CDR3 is CASGPSLMGISSYNEQFF. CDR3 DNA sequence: TGTGCTAGTGGTCCCAGTTTAATGGGGATTAGCTCCTACAATGAGCAGTTCTTC.

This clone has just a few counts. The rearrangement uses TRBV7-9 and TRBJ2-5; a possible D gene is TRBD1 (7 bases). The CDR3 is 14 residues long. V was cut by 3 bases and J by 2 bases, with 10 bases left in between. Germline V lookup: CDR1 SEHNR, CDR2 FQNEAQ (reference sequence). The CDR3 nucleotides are TGTGCCAGCAGCTTGCGGGACAGTCAAGAGACCCAGTACTTC. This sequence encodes CASSLRDSQETQYF.

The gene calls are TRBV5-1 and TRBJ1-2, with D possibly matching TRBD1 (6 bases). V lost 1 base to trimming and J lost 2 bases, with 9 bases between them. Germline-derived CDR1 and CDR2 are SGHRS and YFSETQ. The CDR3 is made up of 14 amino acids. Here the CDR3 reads CASSLNRANYGYTF. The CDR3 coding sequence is TGCGCCAGCAGCTTGAACAGGGCAAACTATGGCTACACCTTC.